This T cell receptor beta chain is from a study of cytomegalovirus exposure and HLA in healthy donors. Study results and caveats: Compared with the approximately 700-donor mean, an Asian-associated ancestry cluster reportedly had fewer N-insertions, according to a later analysis.

V gave up 3 bases and J gave up 2 bases; unmatched junction bases: 2. This CDR3 is 14 amino acids long. Germline assignment: CDR1 KGHSH and CDR2 LQKENI. As to this clone: The antigen is unknown.

Primers for the PCR totalled 60 Vbeta and 13 Jbeta. The protocol was immunoSEQ multiplex PCR, while the TCRdb copy is restricted to in-frame clones and leaves out a portion. The sample includes 200,000 or so clones, roughly 80% of them seen just once. This TCR was recovered from a woman between 40 and 55 years old in good health and CMV-seronegative. The sequenced sample was PBMCs. This chain uses TRBV18 with TRBJ2-7; 9 bases are shared with TRBD1. CDR3 residues: CASSPGQGPYEQYF. CDR3 in DNA: TGTGCCAGCTCACCGGGACAGGGTCCCTACGAGCAGTACTTC.